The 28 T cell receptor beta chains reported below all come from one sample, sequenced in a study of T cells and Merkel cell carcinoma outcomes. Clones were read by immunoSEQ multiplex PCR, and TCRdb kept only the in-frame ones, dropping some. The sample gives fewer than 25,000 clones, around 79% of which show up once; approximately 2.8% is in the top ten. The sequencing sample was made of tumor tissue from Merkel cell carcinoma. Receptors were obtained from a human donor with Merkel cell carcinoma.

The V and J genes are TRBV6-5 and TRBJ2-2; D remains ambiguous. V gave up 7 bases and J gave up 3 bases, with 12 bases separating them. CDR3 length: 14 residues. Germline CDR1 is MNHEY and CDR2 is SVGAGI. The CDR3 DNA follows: TGTGCCAGCACCTTTTCCCGGGACACCGGGGAGCTGTTTTTT. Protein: CASTFSRDTGELFF.

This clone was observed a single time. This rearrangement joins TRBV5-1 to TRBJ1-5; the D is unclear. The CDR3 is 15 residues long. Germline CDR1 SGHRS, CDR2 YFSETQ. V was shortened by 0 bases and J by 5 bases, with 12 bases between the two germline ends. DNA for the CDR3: TGCGCCAGCAGCTTGGGAGGGTTGAAGGATCAGCCCCAGCATTTT. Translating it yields CASSLGGLKDQPQHF. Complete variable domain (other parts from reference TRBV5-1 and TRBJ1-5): KAGVTQTPRYLIKTRGQQVTLSCSPISGHRSVSWYQQTPGQGLQFLFEYFSETQRNKGNFPGRFSGRQFSNSRSEMNVSTLELGDSALYLCASSLGGLKDQPQHFGDGTRLSIL.

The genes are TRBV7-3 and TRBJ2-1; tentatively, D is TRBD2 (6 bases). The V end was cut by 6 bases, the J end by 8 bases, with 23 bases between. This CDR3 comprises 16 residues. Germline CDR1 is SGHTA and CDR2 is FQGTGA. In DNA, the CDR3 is TGTGCCAGCAGTTTGGTCGGGAGAAGAACTACACATGAGCAGTTCTTC. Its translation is CASSLVGRRTTHEQFF.

The CDR3 region is CASSEAGPGPYEQYF. The CDR3 nucleotides read TGTGCCAGCAGTGAAGCAGGGCCGGGGCCCTACGAGCAGTACTTC. J is TRBJ2-7 and V is TRBV6-1; D tentatively fits TRBD1 or TRBD2 (5 bases each). Germline assignment: CDR1 MNHNS and CDR2 SASEGT. V was shortened by 0 bases and J by 2 bases, with 11 bases between the two germline ends. The CDR3 is 15 residues long.

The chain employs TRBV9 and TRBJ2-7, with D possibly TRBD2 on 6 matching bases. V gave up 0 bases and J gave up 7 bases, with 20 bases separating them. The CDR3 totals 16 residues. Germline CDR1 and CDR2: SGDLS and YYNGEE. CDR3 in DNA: TGTGCCAGCAGCGTAGCTGGGAGGAACATCTTCGAGGAGCAGTACTTC. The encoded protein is CASSVAGRNIFEEQYF. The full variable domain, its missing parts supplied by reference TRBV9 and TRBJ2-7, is DSGVTQTPKHLITATGQRVTLRCSPRSGDLSVYWYQQSLDQGLQFLIQYYNGEERAKGNILERFSAQQFPDLHSELNLSSLELGDSALYFCASSVAGRNIFEEQYFGPGTRLTVT.

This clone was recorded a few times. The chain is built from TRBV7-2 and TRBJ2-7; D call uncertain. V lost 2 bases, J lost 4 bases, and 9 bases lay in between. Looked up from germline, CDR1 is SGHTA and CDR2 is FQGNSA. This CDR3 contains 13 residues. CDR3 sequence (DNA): TGTGCCAGCAGCTTAATTCTCGGATACGAGCAGTACTTC. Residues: CASSLILGYEQYF.

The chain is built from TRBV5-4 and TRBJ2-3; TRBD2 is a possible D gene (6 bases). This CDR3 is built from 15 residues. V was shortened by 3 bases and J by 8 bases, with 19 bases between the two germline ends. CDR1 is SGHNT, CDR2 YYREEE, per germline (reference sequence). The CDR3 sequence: CASSSRGLPPGTQYF. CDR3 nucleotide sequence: TGTGCCAGCAGCTCCCGGGGACTCCCGCCCGGTACGCAGTATTTT.

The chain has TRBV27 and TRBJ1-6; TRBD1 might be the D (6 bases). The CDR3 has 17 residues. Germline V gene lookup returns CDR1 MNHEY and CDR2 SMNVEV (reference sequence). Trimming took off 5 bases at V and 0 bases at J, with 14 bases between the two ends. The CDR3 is CASSPDRPSSYNSPLHF. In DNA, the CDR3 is TGTGCCAGCAGTCCTGACAGGCCCAGCTCCTATAATTCACCCCTCCACTTT.

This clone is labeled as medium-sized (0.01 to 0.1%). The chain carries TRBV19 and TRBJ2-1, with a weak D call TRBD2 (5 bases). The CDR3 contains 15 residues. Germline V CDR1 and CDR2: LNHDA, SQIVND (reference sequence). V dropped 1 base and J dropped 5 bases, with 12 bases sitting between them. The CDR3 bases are TGTGCCAGTAGTATAGTTTCAGGCGGGCACAATGAGCAGTTCTTC. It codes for CASSIVSGGHNEQFF.

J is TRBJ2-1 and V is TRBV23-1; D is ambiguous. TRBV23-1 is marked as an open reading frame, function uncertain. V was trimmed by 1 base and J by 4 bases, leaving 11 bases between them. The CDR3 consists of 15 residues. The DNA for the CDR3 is TGCGCCAGCAGTCAATTCCGGGCCCCGTACAATGAGCAGTTCTTC. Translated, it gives CASSQFRAPYNEQFF.

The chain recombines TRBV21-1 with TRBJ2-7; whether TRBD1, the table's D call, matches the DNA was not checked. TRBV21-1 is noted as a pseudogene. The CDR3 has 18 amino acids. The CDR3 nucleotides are TGTGCCAGCAGCAAAGGGGCAGGGGACCGAAACCACTCCTACGAGCAGTACTTC. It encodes CASSKGAGDRNHSYEQYF.

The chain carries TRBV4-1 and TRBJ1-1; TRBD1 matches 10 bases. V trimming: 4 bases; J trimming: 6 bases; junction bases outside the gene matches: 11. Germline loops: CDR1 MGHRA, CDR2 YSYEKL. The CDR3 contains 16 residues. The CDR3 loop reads CASSPLRSGTGAEAFF. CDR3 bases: TGCGCCAGCAGCCCCTTACGATCCGGGACAGGGGCTGAAGCTTTCTTT.

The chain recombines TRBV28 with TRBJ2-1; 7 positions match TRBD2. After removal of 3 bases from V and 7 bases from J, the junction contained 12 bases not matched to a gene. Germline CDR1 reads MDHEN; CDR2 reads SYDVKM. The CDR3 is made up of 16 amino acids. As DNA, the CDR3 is TGTGCCAGCAGTTTCGGTTCGAGGACTAGGTTGAATGAGCAGTTCTTC. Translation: CASSFGSRTRLNEQFF. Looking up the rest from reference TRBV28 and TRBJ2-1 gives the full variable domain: DVKVTQSSRYLVKRTGEKVFLECVQDMDHENMFWYRQDPGLGLRLIYFSYDVKMKEKGDIPEGYSVSREKKERFSLILESASTNQTSMYLCASSFGSRTRLNEQFFGPGTRLTVL.

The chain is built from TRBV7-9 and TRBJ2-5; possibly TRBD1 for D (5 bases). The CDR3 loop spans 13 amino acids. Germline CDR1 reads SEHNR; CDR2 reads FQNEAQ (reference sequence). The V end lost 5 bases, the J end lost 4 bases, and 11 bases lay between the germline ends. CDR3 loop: CASSAGAPETQYF. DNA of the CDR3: TGTGCCAGCAGCGCTGGGGCCCCAGAGACCCAGTACTTC.

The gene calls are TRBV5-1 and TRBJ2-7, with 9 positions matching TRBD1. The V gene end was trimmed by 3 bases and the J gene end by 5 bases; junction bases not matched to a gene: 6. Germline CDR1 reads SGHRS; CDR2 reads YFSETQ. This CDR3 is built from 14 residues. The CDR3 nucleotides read TGCGCCAGCAGCTGGGGACAGGGATCCGACGAGCAGTACTTC. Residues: CASSWGQGSDEQYF.

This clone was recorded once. The CDR3 here is CASSLSVSLRTGELFF. CDR3 in DNA: TGTGCCAGCAGCTTGAGTGTATCGCTCCGCACCGGGGAGCTGTTTTTT. The chain recombines TRBV7-9 with TRBJ2-2; D unclear. Germline CDR1 is SEHNR and CDR2 is FQNEAQ (reference sequence). The V end was cut by 3 bases, the J end by 4 bases, with 15 bases between. This CDR3 has 16 amino acids.

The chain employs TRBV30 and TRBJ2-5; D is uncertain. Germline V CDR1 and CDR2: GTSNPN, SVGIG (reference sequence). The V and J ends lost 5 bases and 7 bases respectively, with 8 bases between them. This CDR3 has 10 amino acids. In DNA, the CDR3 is TGTGCCTGGGGTACAGCGACCCAGTACTTC. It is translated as CAWGTATQYF.

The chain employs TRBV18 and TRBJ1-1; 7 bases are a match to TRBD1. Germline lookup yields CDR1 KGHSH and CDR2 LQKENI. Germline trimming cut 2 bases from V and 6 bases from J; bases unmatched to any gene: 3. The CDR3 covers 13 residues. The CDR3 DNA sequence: TGTGCCAGCTCACCAAACAGGGGTCCTGAAGCTTTCTTT. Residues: CASSPNRGPEAFF.

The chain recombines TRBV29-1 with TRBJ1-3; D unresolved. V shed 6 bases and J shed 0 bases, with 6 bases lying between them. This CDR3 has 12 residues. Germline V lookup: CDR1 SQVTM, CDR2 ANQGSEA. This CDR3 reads CSVRYSGNTIYF. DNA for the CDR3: TGCAGCGTCCGATACTCTGGAAACACCATATATTTT.

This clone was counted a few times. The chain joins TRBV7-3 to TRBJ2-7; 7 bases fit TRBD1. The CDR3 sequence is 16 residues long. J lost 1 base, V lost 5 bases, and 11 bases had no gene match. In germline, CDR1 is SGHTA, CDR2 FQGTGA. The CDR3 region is CASSKGQRGRSYEQYF. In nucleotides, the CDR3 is TGTGCCAGCAGCAAGGGACAGCGAGGCCGTTCCTACGAGCAGTACTTC.

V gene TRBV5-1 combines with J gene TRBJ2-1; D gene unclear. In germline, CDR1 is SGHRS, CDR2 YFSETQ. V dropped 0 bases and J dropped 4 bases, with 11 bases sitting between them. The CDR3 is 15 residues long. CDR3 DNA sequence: TGCGCCAGCAGCTTGGAGAGACAAACATACAATGAGCAGTTCTTC. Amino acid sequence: CASSLERQTYNEQFF.

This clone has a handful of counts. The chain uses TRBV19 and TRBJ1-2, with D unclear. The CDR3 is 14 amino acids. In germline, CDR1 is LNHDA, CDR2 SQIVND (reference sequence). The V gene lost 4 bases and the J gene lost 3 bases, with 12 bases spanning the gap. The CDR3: CASSTNHRDYGYTF. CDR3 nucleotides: TGTGCCAGTAGTACCAACCACCGAGACTATGGCTACACCTTC.

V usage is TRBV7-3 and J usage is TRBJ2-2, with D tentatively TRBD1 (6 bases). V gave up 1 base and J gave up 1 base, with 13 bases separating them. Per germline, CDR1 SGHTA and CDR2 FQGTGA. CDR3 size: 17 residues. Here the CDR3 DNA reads TGTGCCAGCAGCTTAAGTCCGGGACACCTGAACACCGGGGAGCTGTTTTTT. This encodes CASSLSPGHLNTGELFF.

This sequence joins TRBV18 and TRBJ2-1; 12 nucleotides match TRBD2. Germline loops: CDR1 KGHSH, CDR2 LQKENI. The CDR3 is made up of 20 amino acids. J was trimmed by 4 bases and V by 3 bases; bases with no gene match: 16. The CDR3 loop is CASSPVRLRLAGVSYNEQFF. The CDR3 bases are TGTGCCAGCTCACCCGTCCGACTTCGACTAGCGGGAGTTTCTTACAATGAGCAGTTCTTC.

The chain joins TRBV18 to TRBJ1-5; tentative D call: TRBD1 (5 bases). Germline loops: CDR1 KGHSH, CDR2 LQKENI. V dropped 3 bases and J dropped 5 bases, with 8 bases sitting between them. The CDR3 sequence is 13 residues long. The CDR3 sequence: CASSPGGYQPQHF. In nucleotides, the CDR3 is TGTGCCAGCTCACCCGGGGGGTATCAGCCCCAGCATTTT.

The CDR3 bases are TGTGCCAGCAGCCTTCAGCTGGGCTATGAGCAGTTCTTC. It specifies CASSLQLGYEQFF. The chain employs TRBV14 and TRBJ2-1; D remains ambiguous. Trimming took 4 bases from V and 8 from J, leaving 12 bases between them. In germline, CDR1 is SGHDN, CDR2 FVKESK. CDR3 length: 13 amino acids. The variable domain in full, with the rest retrieved from reference TRBV14 and TRBJ2-1, is EAGVTQFPSHSVIEKGQTVTLRCDPISGHDNLYWYRRVMGKEIKFLLHFVKESKQDESGMPNNRFLAERTGGTYSTLKVQPAELEDSGVYFCASSLQLGYEQFFGPGTRLTVL.

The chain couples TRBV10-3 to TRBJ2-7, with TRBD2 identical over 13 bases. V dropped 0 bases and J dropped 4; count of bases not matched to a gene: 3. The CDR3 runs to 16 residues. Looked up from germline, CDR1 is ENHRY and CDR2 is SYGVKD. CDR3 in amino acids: CAISESLTSGRYEQYF. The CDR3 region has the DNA TGTGCCATCAGTGAGTCGCTGACTAGCGGGAGGTACGAGCAGTACTTC.

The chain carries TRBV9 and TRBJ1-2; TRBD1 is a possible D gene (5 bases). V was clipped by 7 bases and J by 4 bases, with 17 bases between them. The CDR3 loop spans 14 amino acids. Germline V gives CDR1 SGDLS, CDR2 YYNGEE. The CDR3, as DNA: TGTGCCAGCGAGGGATCAGGGACCATCTATGGCTACACCTTC. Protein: CASEGSGTIYGYTF. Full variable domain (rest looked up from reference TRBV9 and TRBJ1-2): DSGVTQTPKHLITATGQRVTLRCSPRSGDLSVYWYQQSLDQGLQFLIQYYNGEERAKGNILERFSAQQFPDLHSELNLSSLELGDSALYFCASEGSGTIYGYTFGSGTRLTVV.